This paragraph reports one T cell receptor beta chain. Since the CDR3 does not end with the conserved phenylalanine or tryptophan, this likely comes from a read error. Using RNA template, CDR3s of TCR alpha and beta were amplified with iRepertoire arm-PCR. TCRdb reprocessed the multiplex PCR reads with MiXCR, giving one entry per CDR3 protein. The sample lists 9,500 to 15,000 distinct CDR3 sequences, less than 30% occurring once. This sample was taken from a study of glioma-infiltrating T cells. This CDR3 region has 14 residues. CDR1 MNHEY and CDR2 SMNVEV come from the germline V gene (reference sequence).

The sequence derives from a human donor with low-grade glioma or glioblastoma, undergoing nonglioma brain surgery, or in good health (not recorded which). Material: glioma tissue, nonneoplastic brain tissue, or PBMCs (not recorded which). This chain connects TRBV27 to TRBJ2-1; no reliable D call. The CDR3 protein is CASNQRLLGNEQFL. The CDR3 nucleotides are TGTGCCAGCAACCAGAGGCTCCTTGGGAATGAACAGTTCTTA.